The rows below give T cell receptor beta chains drawn from one sample of a study of neoadjuvant nivolumab and ipilimumab in lung cancer. Using immunoSEQ multiplex PCR, the repertoire was profiled, and TCRdb retains in-frame clones only, with some absent. The sample lists 26,000 or so clones, more than 70% seen once, with around 5.7% in the top ten. The input for sequencing was peripheral blood, taken before neoadjuvant nivolumab, alone or with ipilimumab. These receptors came from an adult with non-small cell lung cancer. Both conserved end residues are part of each CDR3. Each record gives: clone size, D gene, J gene, V gene, CDR3 protein, CDR3 DNA. The D gene is left open where the match is weak. Size tells how often a clone was seen (once, few, many) or the class of an expanded clone, and some rows leave it out.

.	.	TRBJ1-1	TRBV2	CASSVTAVGFF	TGTGCCAGCAGTGTAACGGCGGTGGGTTTCTTT
.	TRBD2	TRBJ2-7	TRBV7-6	CASSLEERGGIYEQYF	TGTGCCAGCAGCTTAGAGGAGCGGGGGGGCATCTACGAGCAGTACTTC
.	.	TRBJ1-2	TRBV5-8	CASRPEWGSGYTF	TGTGCCAGCAGGCCCGAGTGGGGTAGTGGCTACACCTTC
.	.	TRBJ1-3	TRBV11-2	CASSLVAQGGGNTIYF	TGTGCCAGCAGCTTAGTAGCACAGGGAGGAGGAAACACCATATATTTT
once	.	TRBJ1-5	TRBV15	CATSRDPGAHQPQHF	TGTGCCACCAGCAGAGATCCGGGGGCCCATCAGCCCCAGCATTTT
.	.	TRBJ2-1	TRBV10-3	CAISELWVDNEQFF	TGTGCCATCAGTGAATTATGGGTGGACAATGAGCAGTTCTTC
.	.	TRBJ1-1	TRBV5-1	CASQPVLGGGTEAFF	TGCGCCAGCCAACCCGTTTTGGGAGGGGGCACTGAAGCTTTCTTT
.	TRBD2	TRBJ2-3	TRBV9	CASSLRWGRGGTDTQYF	TGTGCCAGCAGCCTTAGATGGGGACGGGGAGGGACAGATACGCAGTATTTT
.	.	TRBJ2-1	TRBV6-1	CASTEGSSYNEQFF	TGTGCCAGCACAGAAGGGAGCTCCTACAATGAGCAGTTCTTC
.	.	TRBJ1-5	TRBV7-2	CASSPGGFNQPQHF	TGTGCCAGCAGCCCGGGGGGTTTCAATCAGCCCCAGCATTTT
.	.	TRBJ1-2	TRBV6-5	CASSAAGLIYGYTF	TGTGCCAGCAGTGCTGCGGGACTTATCTATGGCTACACCTTC
.	.	TRBJ2-2	TRBV25-1	CASSEYNTGELFF	TGTGCCAGCAGTGAATACAACACCGGGGAGCTGTTTTTT
.	TRBD2	TRBJ2-1	TRBV5-6	CASSWLSGGAANEQFF	TGTGCCAGCAGCTGGTTGAGCGGGGGGGCGGCCAATGAGCAGTTCTTC
.	.	TRBJ2-6	TRBV27	CASSLEVPGANVLTF	TGTGCCAGCAGTTTAGAGGTACCTGGGGCCAACGTCCTGACTTTC
.	TRBD2	TRBJ2-1	TRBV15	CATSRDSGGLEFDEQFF	TGTGCCACCAGCAGGGATAGCGGGGGGCTCGAGTTCGATGAGCAGTTCTTC
.	.	TRBJ1-2	TRBV7-2	CASSATENYGYTF	TGTGCCAGCAGCGCGACAGAGAACTATGGCTACACCTTC
.	.	TRBJ2-7	TRBV6-1	CASSEIRYEQYF	TGTGCCAGCAGTGAGATCCGCTACGAGCAGTACTTC
once	.	TRBJ2-1	TRBV2	CASSPIRGRHEQFF	TGTGCCAGCAGCCCGATTAGGGGAAGGCATGAGCAGTTCTTC
.	.	TRBJ2-3	TRBV5-5	CASSSGQSESTDTQYF	TGTGCCAGCAGCTCAGGACAGAGCGAAAGCACAGATACGCAGTATTTT
.	.	TRBJ2-3	TRBV5-1	CASSLKDTQYF	TGCGCCAGCAGCTTGAAAGATACGCAGTATTTT
once	.	TRBJ2-3	TRBV11-3	CASSGTLGDTQYF	TGTGCCAGCAGCGGGACCCTCGGAGATACGCAGTATTTT
.	TRBD1	TRBJ1-1	TRBV14	CASSHRGQGNTEAFF	TGTGCCAGCAGCCACCGCGGACAGGGGAACACTGAAGCTTTCTTT
.	.	TRBJ1-2	TRBV4-3	CASSQVGRGDYGYTF	TGCGCCAGCAGCCAAGTAGGTAGGGGTGACTATGGCTACACCTTC
.	.	TRBJ1-2	TRBV15	CATSRGGDYGYTF	TGTGCCACCAGCAGGGGAGGGGACTATGGCTACACCTTC
.	TRBD2	TRBJ2-2	TRBV10-2	CASRGLANTGELFF	TGCGCCAGCAGAGGACTAGCGAACACCGGGGAGCTGTTTTTT
.	TRBD2	TRBJ2-2	TRBV4-2	CASSQMAGDTGELFF	TGTGCCAGCAGCCAGATGGCGGGGGACACCGGGGAGCTGTTTTTT
.	.	TRBJ2-7	TRBV2	CASTQGAEQYF	TGTGCCAGCACTCAGGGAGCCGAGCAGTACTTC
.	.	TRBJ2-1	TRBV29-1	CSVEVSATIGEQFF	TGCAGCGTTGAGGTTAGCGCTACCATCGGTGAGCAGTTCTTC
few	.	TRBJ1-6	TRBV10-3	CAISGGEAVLPLHF	TGTGCCATCAGTGGCGGGGAAGCGGTGTTGCCCCTCCACTTT
.	.	TRBJ1-4	TRBV6-5	CASSRPGTYNEKLFF	TGTGCCAGCAGCCGACCCGGGACGTACAATGAAAAACTGTTTTTT
.	TRBD1	TRBJ1-1	TRBV5-4	CASSRPGQGSPEAFF	TGTGCCAGCAGCAGACCGGGACAGGGCAGTCCTGAAGCTTTCTTT